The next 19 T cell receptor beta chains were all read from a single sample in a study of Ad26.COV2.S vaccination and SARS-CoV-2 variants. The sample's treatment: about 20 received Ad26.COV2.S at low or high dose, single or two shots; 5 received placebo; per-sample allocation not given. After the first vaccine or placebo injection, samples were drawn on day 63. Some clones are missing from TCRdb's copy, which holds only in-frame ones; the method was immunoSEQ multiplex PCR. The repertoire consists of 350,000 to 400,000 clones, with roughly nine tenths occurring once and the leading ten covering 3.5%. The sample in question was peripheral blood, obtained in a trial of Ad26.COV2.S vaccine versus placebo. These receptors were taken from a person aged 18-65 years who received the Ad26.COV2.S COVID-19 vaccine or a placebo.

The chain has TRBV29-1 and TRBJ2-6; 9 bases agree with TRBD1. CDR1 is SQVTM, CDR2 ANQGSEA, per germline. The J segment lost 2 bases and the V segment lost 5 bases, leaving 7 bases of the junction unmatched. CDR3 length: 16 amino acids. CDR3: CSVRTGEGTGANVLTF. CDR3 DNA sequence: TGCAGCGTTCGGACAGGGGAGGGCACTGGGGCCAACGTCCTGACTTTC.

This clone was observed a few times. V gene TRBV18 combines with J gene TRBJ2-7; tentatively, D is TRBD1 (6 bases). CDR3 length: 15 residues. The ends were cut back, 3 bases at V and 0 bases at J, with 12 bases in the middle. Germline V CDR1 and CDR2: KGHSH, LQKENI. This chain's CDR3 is CASSPGQYDSYEQYF. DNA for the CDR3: TGTGCCAGCTCACCCGGACAGTACGACTCCTACGAGCAGTACTTC. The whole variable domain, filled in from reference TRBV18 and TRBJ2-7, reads NAGVMQNPRHLVRRRGQEARLRCSPMKGHSHVYWYRQLPEEGLKFMVYLQKENIIDESGMPKERFSAEFPKEGPSILRIQQVVRGDSAAYFCASSPGQYDSYEQYFGPGTRLTVT.

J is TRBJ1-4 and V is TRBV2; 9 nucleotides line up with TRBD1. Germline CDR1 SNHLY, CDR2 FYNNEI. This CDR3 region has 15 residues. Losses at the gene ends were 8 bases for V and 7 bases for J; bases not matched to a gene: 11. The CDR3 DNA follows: TGTGCCAGCCGGGACAGGGTCGTCCAAGGTGAAAAACTGTTTTTT. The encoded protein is CASRDRVVQGEKLFF.

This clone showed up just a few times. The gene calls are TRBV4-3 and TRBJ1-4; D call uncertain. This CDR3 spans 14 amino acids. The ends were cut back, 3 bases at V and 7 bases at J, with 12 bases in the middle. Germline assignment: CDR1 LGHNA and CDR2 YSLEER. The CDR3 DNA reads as TGCGCCAGCAGCCACGCTCGGGAGGGTGAAAAACTGTTTTTT. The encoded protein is CASSHAREGEKLFF.

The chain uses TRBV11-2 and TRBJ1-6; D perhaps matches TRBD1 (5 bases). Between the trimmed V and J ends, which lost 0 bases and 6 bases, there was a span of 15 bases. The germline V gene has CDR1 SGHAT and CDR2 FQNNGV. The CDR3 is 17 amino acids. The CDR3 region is CASSLELSGRSNSPLHF. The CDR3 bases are TGTGCCAGCAGCTTAGAGCTCTCAGGGAGAAGTAATTCACCCCTCCACTTT.

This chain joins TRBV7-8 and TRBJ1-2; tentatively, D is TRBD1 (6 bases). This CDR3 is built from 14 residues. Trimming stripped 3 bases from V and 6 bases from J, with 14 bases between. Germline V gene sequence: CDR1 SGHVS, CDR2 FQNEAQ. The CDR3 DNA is TGTGCCAGCAGCTTCAATCCGGGGGCTGATGGCTACACCTTC. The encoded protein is CASSFNPGADGYTF.

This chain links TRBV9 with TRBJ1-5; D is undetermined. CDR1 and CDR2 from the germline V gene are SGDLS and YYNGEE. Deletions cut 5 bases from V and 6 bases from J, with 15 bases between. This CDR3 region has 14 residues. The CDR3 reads CASSDGVIGQPQHF. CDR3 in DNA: TGTGCCAGCAGTGATGGGGTTATCGGTCAGCCCCAGCATTTT.

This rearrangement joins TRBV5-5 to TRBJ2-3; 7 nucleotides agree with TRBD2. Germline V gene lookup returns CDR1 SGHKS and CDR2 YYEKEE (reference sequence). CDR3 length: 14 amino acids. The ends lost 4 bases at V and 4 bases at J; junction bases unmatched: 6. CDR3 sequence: CASSPWTRSDTQYF. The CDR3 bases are TGTGCCAGCAGCCCCTGGACTAGATCAGATACGCAGTATTTT.

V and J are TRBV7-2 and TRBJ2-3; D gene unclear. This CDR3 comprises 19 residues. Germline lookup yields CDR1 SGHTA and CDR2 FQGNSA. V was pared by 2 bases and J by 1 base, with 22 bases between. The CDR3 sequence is CASSLRDLKGRRGTDTQYF. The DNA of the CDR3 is TGTGCCAGCAGCTTAAGGGATCTCAAGGGAAGGAGAGGCACAGATACGCAGTATTTT.

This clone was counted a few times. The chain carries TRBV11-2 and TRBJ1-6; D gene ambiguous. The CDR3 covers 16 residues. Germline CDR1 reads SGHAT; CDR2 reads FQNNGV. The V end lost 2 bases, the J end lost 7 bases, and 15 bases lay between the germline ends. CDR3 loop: CASSLFGGDSNSPLHF. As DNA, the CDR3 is TGTGCCAGCAGCTTATTTGGAGGCGATAGCAATTCACCCCTCCACTTT.

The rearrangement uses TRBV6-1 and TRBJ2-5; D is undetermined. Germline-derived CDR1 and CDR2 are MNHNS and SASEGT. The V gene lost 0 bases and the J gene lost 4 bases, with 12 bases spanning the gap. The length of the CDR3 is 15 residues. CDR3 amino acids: CASSEAGWGIETQYF. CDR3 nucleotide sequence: TGTGCCAGCAGTGAAGCGGGGTGGGGTATAGAGACCCAGTACTTC.

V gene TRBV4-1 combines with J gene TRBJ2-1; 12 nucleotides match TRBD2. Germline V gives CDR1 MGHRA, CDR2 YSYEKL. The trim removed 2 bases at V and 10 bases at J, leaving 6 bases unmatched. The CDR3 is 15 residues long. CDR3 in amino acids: CASSQPTSGGREQFF. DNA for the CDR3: TGCGCCAGCAGCCAACCGACTAGCGGGGGTAGAGAGCAGTTCTTC.

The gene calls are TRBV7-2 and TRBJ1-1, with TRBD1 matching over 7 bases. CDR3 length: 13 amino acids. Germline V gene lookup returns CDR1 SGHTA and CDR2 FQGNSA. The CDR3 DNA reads TGTGCTACTAAACAGGGGCTGAACACTGAAGCTTTCTTT. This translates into CATKQGLNTEAFF.

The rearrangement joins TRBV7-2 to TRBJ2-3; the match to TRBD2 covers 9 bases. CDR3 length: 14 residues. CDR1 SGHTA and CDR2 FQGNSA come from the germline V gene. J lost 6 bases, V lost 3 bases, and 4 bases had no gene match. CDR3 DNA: TGTGCCAGCAGCTTTGGCCTAGCGGGGGATACGCAGTATTTT. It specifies CASSFGLAGDTQYF.

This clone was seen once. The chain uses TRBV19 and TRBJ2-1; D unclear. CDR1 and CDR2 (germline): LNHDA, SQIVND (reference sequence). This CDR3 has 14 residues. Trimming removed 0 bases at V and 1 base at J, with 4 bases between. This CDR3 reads CASSIDPSYNEQFF. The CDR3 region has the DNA TGTGCCAGTAGTATAGACCCGTCCTACAATGAGCAGTTCTTC.

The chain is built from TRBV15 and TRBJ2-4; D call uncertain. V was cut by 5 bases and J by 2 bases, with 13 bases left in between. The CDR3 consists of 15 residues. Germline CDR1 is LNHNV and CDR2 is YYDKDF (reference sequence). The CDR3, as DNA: TGTGCCACCAGCGCCCCTTTAGGACCCAAAAACATTCAGTACTTC. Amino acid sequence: CATSAPLGPKNIQYF. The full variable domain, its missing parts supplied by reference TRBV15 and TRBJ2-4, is DAMVIQNPRYQVTQFGKPVTLSCSQTLNHNVMYWYQQKSSQAPKLLFHYYDKDFNNEADTPDNFQSRRPNTSFCFLDIRSPGLGDTAMYLCATSAPLGPKNIQYFGAGTRLSVL.

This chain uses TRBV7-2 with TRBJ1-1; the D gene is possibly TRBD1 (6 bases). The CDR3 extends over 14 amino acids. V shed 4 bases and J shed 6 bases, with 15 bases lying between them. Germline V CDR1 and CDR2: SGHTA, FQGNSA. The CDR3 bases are TGTGCCAGCAGCTGGGTTGGGGGCGAGGCTGAAGCTTTCTTT. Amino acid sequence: CASSWVGGEAEAFF.

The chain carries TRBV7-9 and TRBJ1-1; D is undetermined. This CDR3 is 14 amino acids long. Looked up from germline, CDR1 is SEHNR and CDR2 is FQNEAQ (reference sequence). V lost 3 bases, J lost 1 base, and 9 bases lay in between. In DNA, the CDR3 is TGTGCCAGCAGCTTGTTTAGCGAGAACACTGAAGCTTTCTTT. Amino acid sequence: CASSLFSENTEAFF.

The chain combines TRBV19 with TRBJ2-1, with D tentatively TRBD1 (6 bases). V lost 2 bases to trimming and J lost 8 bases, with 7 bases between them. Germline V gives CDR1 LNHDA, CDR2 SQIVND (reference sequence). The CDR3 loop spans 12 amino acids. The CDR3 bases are TGTGCCAGTAGTATACGGACAGATGAGCAGTTCTTC. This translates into CASSIRTDEQFF.